The T cell receptor (beta chain) under discussion was sequenced for a study of blood T cell repertoires in COVID-19. Study-level background: Sites in the United States, Italy and Spain provided acute and convalescent COVID-19 samples.

Original data processing: Amplifying reference gene primers gave estimates of nucleated cell counts. The protocol was immunoSEQ multiplex PCR, while the TCRdb copy is restricted to in-frame clones and leaves out a portion. V and J calls and clone size are copied from that table; D and trimming were computed from the DNA. The sample comprises about 170,000 clones, 85% of which are singletons, and about 3% rests with the top ten. Sequencing input: peripheral blood. The TCR sequence derives from a human donor with acute or convalescent COVID-19. The donor label of this sample is uncertain.

CDR3 region: CASSFPPTGGAGYEQYF. CDR3 DNA sequence: TGTGCCAGCAGCTTTCCCCCGACAGGGGGCGCAGGATACGAGCAGTACTTC. V is TRBV7-8 and J is TRBJ2-7, with 10 bases identical to TRBD1. The V gene end was trimmed by 3 bases and the J gene end by 4 bases; junction bases not matched to a gene: 12. This CDR3 has 17 residues. Germline V gene sequence: CDR1 SGHVS, CDR2 FQNEAQ.